These 31 T cell receptor beta chains were all obtained from the same sample, sequenced in a study of control samples from healthy donors and cancer patients. TCRdb's table, derived via immunoSEQ multiplex PCR, lists solely in-frame clones and lacks some. The table shows tens of thousands of clones, with about 90% occurring only once. The sequenced sample was PBMCs. The source is a man aged 55 to 70 with colorectal cancer.

The J gene is TRBJ2-1, the V gene TRBV20-1; TRBD2 matches at 8 bases. Per germline, CDR1 DFQATT and CDR2 SNEGSKA (reference sequence). This CDR3 contains 13 residues. V shed 3 bases, J shed 5 bases, and the junction held 3 bases outside the gene matches. The CDR3 sequence: CSASGGGNNEQFF. The CDR3 region has the DNA TGCAGTGCTAGTGGCGGGGGGAACAATGAGCAGTTCTTC.

This clone was detected a few times. The gene calls are TRBV11-2 and TRBJ1-1, with 7 bases identical to TRBD1. The germline CDR1 and CDR2 sequences are SGHAT and FQNNGV. The V gene end was trimmed by 4 bases and the J gene end by 7 bases; junction bases not matched to a gene: 12. The CDR3 totals 15 residues. The CDR3 protein is CASSSQLTGLIEAFF. The CDR3 bases are TGTGCCAGCAGCTCGCAACTGACAGGGTTAATTGAAGCTTTCTTT.

V and J are TRBV9 and TRBJ2-1, with D perhaps TRBD1 or TRBD2 (6 bases each). CDR3 length: 13 residues. Germline-derived CDR1 and CDR2 are SGDLS and YYNGEE. V lost 0 bases and J 12 bases, leaving 13 bases between the germline ends. CDR3 in amino acids: CASSVDSGALQFF. CDR3 sequence (DNA): TGTGCCAGCAGCGTAGACTCGGGGGCTCTGCAGTTCTTC.

This clone has a handful of counts. The chain links TRBV13 to TRBJ2-2; tentative D call: TRBD2 (6 bases). In germline, CDR1 is PRHDT, CDR2 FYEKMQ (reference sequence). The V gene lost 5 bases and the J gene lost 4 bases, with 8 bases spanning the gap. This CDR3 region has 13 residues. This CDR3 is CASSTGVTGELFF. DNA of the CDR3: TGTGCCAGCAGCACGGGGGTCACCGGGGAGCTGTTTTTT.

Worth noting for this clone: Additional DNA sequences in this sample encode the identical CDR3. V and J are TRBV6-5 and TRBJ2-3, with D unclear. The ends were cut back, 2 bases at V and 1 base at J, with 1 base in the middle. The length of the CDR3 is 12 residues. Germline assignment: CDR1 MNHEY and CDR2 SVGAGI. The CDR3 nucleotides are TGTGCCAGCAGTTACGGCACAGATACGCAGTATTTT. This codes for CASSYGTDTQYF.

The genes are TRBV11-2 and TRBJ2-5; 8 nucleotides align to TRBD1. V lost 8 bases and J lost 4; bases outside the gene matches: 15. Germline V lookup: CDR1 SGHAT, CDR2 FQNNGV. This CDR3 has 16 amino acids. The CDR3 sequence is CASSLNAGGFRETQYF. CDR3 coding DNA: TGTGCCAGCTCGCTTAATGCAGGGGGCTTCAGAGAGACCCAGTACTTC. Based on the CDR3 plus reference TRBV11-2 and TRBJ2-5, the full variable domain is EAGVAQSPRYKIIEKRQSVAFWCNPISGHATLYWYQQILGQGPKLLIQFQNNGVVDDSQLPKDRFSAERLKGVDSTLKIQPAKLEDSAVYLCASSLNAGGFRETQYFGPGTRLLVL.

CDR3 coding DNA: TGTGCCAGCAGCCAAGGAGGGGGCCTACGGAACACTGAAGCTTTCTTT. It specifies CASSQGGGLRNTEAFF. The chain links TRBV4-2 to TRBJ1-1; 7 bases are shared with TRBD1. The V segment lost 1 base and the J segment 1 base; nucleotides outside the gene matches: 6. The CDR3 contains 16 residues. The germline CDR1 and CDR2 sequences are LGHNA and YNFKEQ.

This chain joins TRBV9 and TRBJ1-1; TRBD1 might be the D (6 bases). Germline assignment: CDR1 SGDLS and CDR2 YYNGEE. V was trimmed by 0 bases and J by 5 bases, leaving 17 bases between them. This CDR3 has 16 residues. The CDR3 reads CASSVVNGQKGTEAFF. CDR3 nucleotide sequence: TGTGCCAGCAGCGTAGTAAACGGACAGAAGGGGACTGAAGCTTTCTTT. The whole variable domain, filled in from reference TRBV9 and TRBJ1-1, reads DSGVTQTPKHLITATGQRVTLRCSPRSGDLSVYWYQQSLDQGLQFLIQYYNGEERAKGNILERFSAQQFPDLHSELNLSSLELGDSALYFCASSVVNGQKGTEAFFGQGTRLTVV.

V usage is TRBV29-1 and J usage is TRBJ1-1; D not resolved. The CDR3 totals 12 residues. Germline-derived CDR1 and CDR2 are SQVTM and ANQGSEA. Between the trimmed V and J ends, which lost 6 bases and 2 bases, there was a span of 10 bases. The CDR3 DNA is TGCAGCGTCGCAGAACCTAACACTGAAGCTTTCTTT. Protein sequence: CSVAEPNTEAFF. The complete variable domain, with remaining parts taken from reference TRBV29-1 and TRBJ1-1, reads SAVISQKPSRDICQRGTSLTIQCQVDSQVTMMFWYRQQPGQSLTLIATANQGSEATYESGFVIDKFPISRPNLTFSTLTVSNMSPEDSSIYLCSVAEPNTEAFFGQGTRLTVV.

The chain recombines TRBV2 with TRBJ1-1; possible D gene TRBD1, 6 bases. With 2 bases removed from V and 11 bases from J, the gap between germline ends came to 15 bases. Per the germline V gene, CDR1 is SNHLY and CDR2 is FYNNEI. The CDR3 runs to 13 residues. In DNA, the CDR3 is TGTGCCAGCAGTGAAACTCAACAGGGTACGGCTTTCTTT. Its translation is CASSETQQGTAFF.

This chain links TRBV10-3 with TRBJ1-6; D not certain. Germline CDR1 is ENHRY and CDR2 is SYGVKD. The V gene lost 2 bases and the J gene lost 0 bases, with 11 bases spanning the gap. This CDR3 is 17 amino acids long. CDR3 sequence: CAISELFSGSYNSPLHF. The CDR3 region has the DNA TGTGCCATCAGTGAGCTCTTCTCGGGCTCCTATAATTCACCCCTCCACTTT.

J is TRBJ1-2 and V is TRBV7-6; tentatively, D is TRBD1 (6 bases). The CDR3 is 12 amino acids. From germline, CDR1 is SGHVS and CDR2 FNYEAQ. Deletions cut 3 bases from V and 7 bases from J, with 9 bases between. In DNA form, the CDR3 reads TGTGCCAGCAGCTTGGAAGGGGGTGGCTACACCTTC. Translation: CASSLEGGGYTF.

V gene TRBV5-4 combines with J gene TRBJ1-2; 11 nucleotides match TRBD1. The CDR3 totals 18 residues. J gave up 1 base and V 0 bases, and 8 bases lay outside the gene matches. The germline V gene has CDR1 SGHNT and CDR2 YYREEE (reference sequence). The CDR3 coding sequence is TGTGCCAGCAGCTTGGGAGGGACAGGGGGTACCCATAACTATGGCTACACCTTC. This sequence encodes CASSLGGTGGTHNYGYTF.

The CDR3, as DNA: TGTGCCAGTAGTACGGGACAGTCAGGGGGCCTTACCAAAAACATTCAGTACTTC. This gives the protein CASSTGQSGGLTKNIQYF. The rearrangement uses TRBV19 and TRBJ2-4; TRBD1 matches at 8 bases. Germline V gene sequence: CDR1 LNHDA, CDR2 SQIVND (reference sequence). Unmatched junction bases numbered 13, after V lost 4 bases and J lost 2 bases. This CDR3 spans 18 amino acids. The whole variable domain, filled in from reference TRBV19 and TRBJ2-4, reads DGGITQSPKYLFRKEGQNVTLSCEQNLNHDAMYWYRQDPGQGLRLIYYSQIVNDFQKGDIAEGYSVSREKKESFPLTVTSAQKNPTAFYLCASSTGQSGGLTKNIQYFGAGTRLSVL.

The genes are TRBV5-1 and TRBJ1-2; the D gene is possibly TRBD1 (6 bases). The germline gives CDR1 SGHRS, CDR2 YFSETQ. This CDR3 region has 14 residues. The V end was cut by 4 bases, the J end by 4 bases, with 14 bases between. The CDR3 here is CASSTLGAGYGYTF. The CDR3 nucleotides read TGCGCCAGCAGCACCTTGGGGGCAGGCTATGGCTACACCTTC.

The chain uses TRBV19 and TRBJ2-7, with 7 positions matching TRBD1. The germline V gene encodes CDR1 LNHDA and CDR2 SQIVND (reference sequence). V lost 3 bases, J lost 6 bases, and 11 bases stayed unmatched. The CDR3 sequence is 15 residues long. CDR3 in DNA: TGTGCCAGTAGTATCGGAGGCAGGGGGTATGGCGAGCAGTACTTC. This sequence encodes CASSIGGRGYGEQYF. Together with reference TRBV19 and TRBJ2-7, the CDR3 gives the full variable domain: DGGITQSPKYLFRKEGQNVTLSCEQNLNHDAMYWYRQDPGQGLRLIYYSQIVNDFQKGDIAEGYSVSREKKESFPLTVTSAQKNPTAFYLCASSIGGRGYGEQYFGPGTRLTVT.

This clone has only one observation. The rearrangement uses TRBV6-2 or TRBV6-3 and TRBJ2-2; 7 nucleotides line up with TRBD1. The CDR3 totals 14 residues. V trimming: 5 bases; J trimming: 5 bases; junction bases outside the gene matches: 5. The germline V gene has CDR1 MNHEY and CDR2 SVGEGT. The CDR3 sequence is CASSNPRGTGELFF. In DNA, the CDR3 is TGTGCCAGCAGTAACCCCAGGGGGACCGGGGAGCTGTTTTTT.

This sequence joins TRBV7-6 and TRBJ2-3, with D unresolved. The ends were cut back, 4 bases at V and 2 bases at J, with 10 bases in the middle. Germline V gene lookup returns CDR1 SGHVS and CDR2 FNYEAQ. The CDR3 totals 14 residues. This chain's CDR3 is CASSSHSNTDTQYF. The CDR3 bases are TGTGCCAGCAGCTCCCACTCGAACACAGATACGCAGTATTTT.

V usage is TRBV3-1 (or the pseudogene TRBV3-2) and J usage is TRBJ1-2, with 10 bases matching TRBD1. The CDR3 is made up of 17 amino acids. V was clipped by 4 bases and J by 3 bases; unmatched bases: 11. Germline CDR1 LGHDT, CDR2 YNNKEL (reference sequence). The DNA of the CDR3 is TGTGCCAGCAGCCCAACTTACCGACAGGGGGCATACTATGGCTACACCTTC. This gives the protein CASSPTYRQGAYYGYTF.

The chain employs TRBV5-4 and TRBJ2-5, with 8 bases fitting TRBD2. Germline CDR1 reads SGHNT; CDR2 reads YYREEE (reference sequence). The CDR3 has 12 amino acids. Trimming took 3 bases from V and 5 from J; bases not matched to a gene: 0. The CDR3 bases are TGTGCCAGCAGCTCGGGGGGGGAGACCCAGTACTTC. This translates into CASSSGGETQYF.

The chain recombines TRBV25-1 with TRBJ1-5; D is unresolved. Between the trimmed V and J ends, which lost 6 bases and 0 bases, there was a span of 6 bases. From germline, CDR1 is MGHDK and CDR2 SYGVNS. This CDR3 is built from 13 residues. CDR3 DNA sequence: TGTGCCAGCAGAGCCACTAGCAATCAGCCCCAGCATTTT. This encodes CASRATSNQPQHF. Looking up the rest from reference TRBV25-1 and TRBJ1-5 gives the full variable domain: EADIYQTPRYLVIGTGKKITLECSQTMGHDKMYWYQQDPGMELHLIHYSYGVNSTEKGDLSSESTVSRIRTEHFPLTLESARPSHTSQYLCASRATSNQPQHFGDGTRLSIL.

V is TRBV3-1 (or the pseudogene TRBV3-2) and J is TRBJ2-5; D is uncertain. The V gene lost 0 bases and the J gene lost 2 bases, with 10 bases spanning the gap. The CDR3 spans 15 residues. CDR1 and CDR2 from the germline V gene are LGHDT and YNNKEL (reference sequence). This CDR3 is CASSQDQYLQETQYF. The CDR3 region has the DNA TGTGCCAGCAGCCAAGATCAATACCTTCAAGAGACCCAGTACTTC.

The rearrangement joins TRBV3-1 (or the pseudogene TRBV3-2) to TRBJ2-1, with 12 bases aligning to TRBD2. Germline V gives CDR1 LGHDT, CDR2 YNNKEL (reference sequence). Losses at the gene ends were 3 bases for V and 6 bases for J; bases not matched to a gene: 0. CDR3 length: 14 residues. The CDR3 loop is CASSQGLAGNEQFF. For the CDR3, the DNA is TGTGCCAGCAGCCAGGGACTAGCGGGCAATGAGCAGTTCTTC.

V is TRBV2 and J is TRBJ2-5; TRBD2 matches 8 bases. The CDR3 sequence is 15 residues long. Germline CDR1 reads SNHLY; CDR2 reads FYNNEI. V trimming: 7 bases; J trimming: 5 bases; junction bases outside the gene matches: 12. The CDR3 here is CASTLGGSGAETQYF. For the CDR3, the DNA is TGTGCCAGCACCCTTGGGGGTAGCGGGGCGGAGACCCAGTACTTC.

By its share, this clone is large (0.1 to 1%). The chain combines TRBV12-3 or TRBV12-4 with TRBJ1-2; 7 positions agree with TRBD1. The CDR3 is made up of 11 amino acids. J lost 10 bases, V lost 4 bases, and 3 bases had no gene match. CDR3 in amino acids: CASSYRGDYTF. The DNA of the CDR3 is TGTGCCAGCAGTTACAGGGGCGACTACACCTTC.

V and J are TRBV4-1 and TRBJ1-1; no reliable D call. The CDR3 covers 14 residues. Germline-derived CDR1 and CDR2 are MGHRA and YSYEKL. The V and J ends lost 2 bases and 0 bases respectively, with 7 bases between them. DNA of the CDR3: TGCGCCAGCAGCCAACCCCGGATGAACACTGAAGCTTTCTTT. Encoded protein: CASSQPRMNTEAFF.

The chain is built from TRBV11-2 and TRBJ1-5; 9 bases agree with TRBD1. V lost 4 bases, J lost 6 bases, and 7 bases stayed unmatched. Germline V gene data show CDR1 as SGHAT and CDR2 as FQNNGV. The CDR3 contains 15 residues. The CDR3 nucleotides read TGTGCCAGCAGCTACCAACCGGGACAGGGTCAGCCCCAGCATTTT. Its translation: CASSYQPGQGQPQHF.

CDR3 in amino acids: CASSPQLGAGGELFF. The CDR3 nucleotides are TGCGCCAGCAGCCCCCAACTCGGGGCGGGGGGGGAGCTGTTTTTT. The chain uses TRBV4-1 and TRBJ2-2; TRBD2 is a possible D gene (6 bases). Trimming pared 4 bases from V and 8 bases from J, leaving 17 bases between. Germline assignment: CDR1 MGHRA and CDR2 YSYEKL. CDR3 length equals 15 residues.

The chain links TRBV19 to TRBJ2-3; TRBD2 matches at 9 bases. The CDR3 spans 15 residues. The germline V gene encodes CDR1 LNHDA and CDR2 SQIVND (reference sequence). J gave up 5 bases and V 5 bases, and 8 bases lay outside the gene matches. The CDR3 protein is CASSSRTSEGDTQYF. The CDR3 DNA is TGTGCCAGTAGTTCCCGGACTAGCGAGGGAGATACGCAGTATTTT.

The chain couples TRBV28 to TRBJ2-1; D may match TRBD1 or TRBD2 (6 bases each). This CDR3 comprises 15 residues. V shed 1 base and J shed 2 bases, with 9 bases lying between them. Per the germline V gene, CDR1 is MDHEN and CDR2 is SYDVKM. The CDR3 sequence: CASSLLRGAYNEQFF. Written as DNA, the CDR3 is TGTGCCAGCAGTTTATTAAGGGGGGCCTACAATGAGCAGTTCTTC.

The genes are TRBV2 and TRBJ1-5; tentative D call: TRBD1 (6 bases). This CDR3 comprises 15 residues. Trimming took off 4 bases at V and 4 bases at J, with 14 bases between the two ends. CDR1 is SNHLY, CDR2 FYNNEI, per germline. The CDR3 loop is CASSAVAGVNQPQHF. The CDR3 coding sequence is TGTGCCAGCAGTGCCGTGGCAGGGGTTAATCAGCCCCAGCATTTT. The complete variable domain, with remaining parts taken from reference TRBV2 and TRBJ1-5, reads EPEVTQTPSHQVTQMGQEVILRCVPISNHLYFYWYRQILGQKVEFLVSFYNNEISEKSEIFDDQFSVERPDGSNFTLKIRSTKLEDSAMYFCASSAVAGVNQPQHFGDGTRLSIL.